This TCR beta chain came from a study of glioma-infiltrating T cells after dendritic cell vaccination. About the study: Treatment, given 2003 to 2012, was autologous tumor lysate-pulsed dendritic cell vaccination. Autologous tumor lysate was loaded overnight onto monocyte-derived dendritic cells grown less than 8 days with IL-4 and GM-CSF.

This table comes from immunoSEQ multiplex PCR, and its TCRdb copy is limited to in-frame clones, with some not included. The sample consists of about 99,000 clones, roughly 80% of them appearing once. The time point is: after dendritic cell vaccination, including at tumor progression/relapse. No glioblastoma patient carried an isocitrate dehydrogenase mutation. With V trimmed by 5 bases and J by 0 bases, 6 bases remained unmatched. The CDR3 covers 15 residues. The V gene's germline CDR1 is KGHSH and CDR2 LQKENI. The clonotype was recovered from a human donor with glioblastoma. The chain joins TRBV18 to TRBJ1-2, with 7 bases fitting TRBD1. Sequencing was performed on blood, taken after dendritic cell vaccination. CDR3 sequence reads: CASSGTGDTNYGYTF. As DNA, the CDR3 is TGTGCCAGCTCAGGCACAGGGGATACTAACTATGGCTACACCTTC.